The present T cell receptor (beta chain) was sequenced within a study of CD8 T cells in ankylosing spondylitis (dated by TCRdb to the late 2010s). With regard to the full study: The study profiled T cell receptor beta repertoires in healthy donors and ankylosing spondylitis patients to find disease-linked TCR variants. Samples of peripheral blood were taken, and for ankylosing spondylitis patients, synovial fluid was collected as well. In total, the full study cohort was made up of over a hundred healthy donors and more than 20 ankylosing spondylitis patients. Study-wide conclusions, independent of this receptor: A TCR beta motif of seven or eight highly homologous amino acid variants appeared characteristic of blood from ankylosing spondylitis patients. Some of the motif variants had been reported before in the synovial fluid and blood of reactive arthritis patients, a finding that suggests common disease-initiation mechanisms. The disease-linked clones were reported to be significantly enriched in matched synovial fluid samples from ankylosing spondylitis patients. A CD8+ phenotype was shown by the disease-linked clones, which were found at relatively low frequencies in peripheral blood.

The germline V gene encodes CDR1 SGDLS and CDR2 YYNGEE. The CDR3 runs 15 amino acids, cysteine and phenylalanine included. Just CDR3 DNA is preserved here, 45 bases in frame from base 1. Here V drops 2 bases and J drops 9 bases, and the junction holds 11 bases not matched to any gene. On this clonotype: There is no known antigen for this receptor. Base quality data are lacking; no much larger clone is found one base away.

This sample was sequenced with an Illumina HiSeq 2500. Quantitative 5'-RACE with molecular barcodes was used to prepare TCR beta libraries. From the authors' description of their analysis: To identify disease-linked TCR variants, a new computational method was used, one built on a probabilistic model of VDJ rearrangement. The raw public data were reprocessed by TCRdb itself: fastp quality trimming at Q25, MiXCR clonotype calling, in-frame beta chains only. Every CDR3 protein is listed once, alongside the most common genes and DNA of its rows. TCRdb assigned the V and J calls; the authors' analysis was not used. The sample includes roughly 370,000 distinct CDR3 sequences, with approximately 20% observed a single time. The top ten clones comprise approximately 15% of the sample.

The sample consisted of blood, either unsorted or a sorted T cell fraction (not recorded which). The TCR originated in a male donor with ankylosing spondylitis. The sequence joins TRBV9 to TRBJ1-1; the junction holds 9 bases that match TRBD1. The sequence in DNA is TGTGCCAGCAGCGTCGGGGGGGACCACAGGGGGCAAGCTTTCTTT. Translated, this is CASSVGGDHRGQAFF.